These 8 T cell receptor beta chains were all obtained from the same sample, sequenced in a study of CD8+ T cells in alopecia areata. The treatment here: oral pan-JAK inhibitor, 5-10 mg twice daily. Extraction and reverse transcription of RNA yielded cDNA as the sequencing template. Clones were read by immunoSEQ multiplex PCR, and TCRdb kept only the in-frame ones, dropping some. This sample yields fewer than 250,000 clones, of which approximately 38% are seen a single time; roughly 0.5% belongs to the top ten. The material sequenced was CD4+ T cells sorted from blood, taken at approximately week 34, from a patient treated with tofacitinib. These receptors were taken from a human donor with alopecia areata.

J is TRBJ2-3 and V is TRBV5-1; no firm D call. Trimming shortened V by 0 bases and J by 7 bases, and 6 bases separated the two germline ends. The CDR3 totals 12 residues. Germline V gene sequence: CDR1 SGHRS, CDR2 YFSETQ. The CDR3 is CASSLGGNTQYF. DNA for the CDR3: TGCGCCAGCAGCTTGGGAGGAAATACGCAGTATTTT.

The rearrangement uses TRBV7-9 and TRBJ1-1, with D uncertain. Deletions cut 3 bases from V and 4 bases from J, with 15 bases between. This CDR3 is built from 15 residues. From germline, CDR1 is SEHNR and CDR2 FQNEAQ (reference sequence). CDR3 nucleotides: TGTGCCAGCAGCTTCGAAGGACGTCAAGGCACTGAAGCTTTCTTT. This translates into CASSFEGRQGTEAFF.

CDR3 protein: CASGSETHFYEQYF. The CDR3, as DNA: TGTGCCAGCGGCTCCGAGACCCATTTCTACGAGCAGTACTTC. The chain recombines TRBV6-5 with TRBJ2-7; D not resolved. V dropped 8 bases and J dropped 3 bases, with 17 bases sitting between them. CDR3 length: 14 residues. CDR1 MNHEY and CDR2 SVGAGI come from the germline V gene.

The chain is built from TRBV5-1 and TRBJ2-6; the D is unclear. The CDR3 length is 13 residues. Germline loops: CDR1 SGHRS, CDR2 YFSETQ. V was shortened by 3 bases and J by 6 bases, with 7 bases between the two germline ends. DNA for the CDR3: TGCGCCAGCAGCTCCCTCGAGGCCAACGTCCTGACTTTC. Its translation is CASSSLEANVLTF.

This clone has a handful of counts. CDR3: CASSEAFATGAQYF. The DNA of the CDR3 is TGTGCCAGCAGTGAAGCTTTTGCGACCGGGGCCCAGTACTTC. The chain recombines TRBV2 with TRBJ2-5; possible D gene TRBD2, 5 bases. Germline lookup yields CDR1 SNHLY and CDR2 FYNNEI. V lost 0 bases and J lost 9, with 14 bases in between. This CDR3 is built from 14 residues. The variable domain in full, with the rest retrieved from reference TRBV2 and TRBJ2-5, is EPEVTQTPSHQVTQMGQEVILRCVPISNHLYFYWYRQILGQKVEFLVSFYNNEISEKSEIFDDQFSVERPDGSNFTLKIRSTKLEDSAMYFCASSEAFATGAQYFGPGTRLLVL.

The sample holds a few counts of this clone. The chain employs TRBV7-2 and TRBJ2-5; no definite D call. CDR1 is SGHTA and CDR2 is FQGNSA in the germline V gene. The CDR3 length is 14 residues. Deletions cut 6 bases from V and 5 bases from J, with 16 bases between. The CDR3 loop is CASRYRRTRETQYF. The CDR3 nucleotides are TGTGCCAGCAGGTATAGAAGGACGAGGGAGACCCAGTACTTC.

J is TRBJ2-3 and V is TRBV2; D not resolved. The CDR3 runs to 12 residues. Germline V gene sequence: CDR1 SNHLY, CDR2 FYNNEI. The ends were cut back, 7 bases at V and 7 bases at J, with 12 bases in the middle. The CDR3 sequence: CASTETRNTQYF. CDR3 nucleotide sequence: TGTGCCAGCACGGAAACCCGGAATACGCAGTATTTT.

The chain couples TRBV7-9 to TRBJ2-7; D possibly corresponds to TRBD1 (5 bases). Germline V gene lookup returns CDR1 SEHNR and CDR2 FQNEAQ (reference sequence). V lost 0 bases and J lost 1, with 10 bases in between. This CDR3 region has 15 residues. This CDR3 is CASSLAKGMSYEQYF. Here the CDR3 DNA reads TGTGCCAGCAGCTTAGCGAAGGGGATGTCCTACGAGCAGTACTTC.